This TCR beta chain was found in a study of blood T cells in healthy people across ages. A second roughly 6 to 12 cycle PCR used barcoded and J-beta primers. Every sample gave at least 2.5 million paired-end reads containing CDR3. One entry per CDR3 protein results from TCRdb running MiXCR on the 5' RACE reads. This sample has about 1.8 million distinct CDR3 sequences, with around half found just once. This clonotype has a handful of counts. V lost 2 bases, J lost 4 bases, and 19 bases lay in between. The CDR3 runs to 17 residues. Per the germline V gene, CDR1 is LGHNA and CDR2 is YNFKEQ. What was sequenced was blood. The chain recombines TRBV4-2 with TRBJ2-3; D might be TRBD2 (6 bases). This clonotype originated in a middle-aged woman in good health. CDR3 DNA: TGTGCCAGCAGCCAACATAGGAGGGGAGTGGACGCAGATACGCAGTATTTT. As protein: CASSQHRRGVDADTQYF.